These 25 T cell receptor beta chains originate from one sample sequenced in a study of T cells in Graves' hyperthyroidism and ophthalmopathy (dated by TCRdb to about 2019). The library came from multiplex PCR. TCRdb lists the instrument as Illumina HiSeq 2000. TCR beta CDR3 regions were amplified from RNA transcripts. A first-round RT-PCR of the TCR CDR3 used the HTBI primer set with the Qiagen OneStep RT-PCR kit. TCRdb took the public reads, trimmed them with fastp at Q25, ran MiXCR for clone calling and kept in-frame beta chains. Rows are unified per CDR3 protein, each entry keeping the most common DNA and genes. A total of more than 500,000 distinct CDR3 sequences appear in this sample, 14% to 15% of them only once. Together, the top ten hold around 4.5% of the sample. The sequenced material came from blood. The receptors stem from a woman in her forties with Graves' ophthalmopathy.

This clonotype showed up many times. The rearrangement joins TRBV19 to TRBJ2-7; 8 nucleotides match TRBD1. The germline V gene encodes CDR1 LNHDA and CDR2 SQIVND (reference sequence). The junction had 10 bases not matched to a gene; V was cut back by 6 bases and J by 0 bases. The CDR3 is 16 residues long. CDR3: CASRKSGTGVSYEQYF. The DNA for the CDR3 is TGTGCCAGTAGGAAGTCCGGGACAGGTGTCTCCTACGAGCAGTACTTC.

The rearrangement joins TRBV11-1 to TRBJ1-3, with D hard to call. This CDR3 has 17 amino acids. CDR1 SGHAT and CDR2 FQDESV come from the germline V gene (reference sequence). V lost 2 bases and J lost 2, with 16 bases in between. The CDR3 region has the DNA TGTGCCAGCAGCTTACCCCTGGGAGAGCCGGCTGGAAACACCATATATTTT. As protein: CASSLPLGEPAGNTIYF.

This clonotype was seen more than once but under ten times. The chain uses TRBV18 and TRBJ2-7, with TRBD2 matching 10 bases. CDR1 KGHSH and CDR2 LQKENI come from the germline V gene. The CDR3 is 15 amino acids. V lost 1 base, J lost 5 bases, and 5 bases stayed unmatched. CDR3 DNA sequence: TGTGCCAGCTCACCACGGGCTAGCGGGAGAGACGAGCAGTACTTC. As protein: CASSPRASGRDEQYF. The full variable domain, completed using reference TRBV18 and TRBJ2-7, is NAGVMQNPRHLVRRRGQEARLRCSPMKGHSHVYWYRQLPEEGLKFMVYLQKENIIDESGMPKERFSAEFPKEGPSILRIQQVVRGDSAAYFCASSPRASGRDEQYFGPGTRLTVT.

This clonotype was counted many times. The chain has TRBV28 and TRBJ1-2; no clear D. The CDR3 is 13 residues long. The germline V and J ends were trimmed by 3 bases and 4 bases, with 9 bases remaining between them. Germline CDR1 reads MDHEN; CDR2 reads SYDVKM. The CDR3 DNA reads TGTGCCAGCAGTTTGAGAACGGTCTATGGCTACACCTTC. Its translation: CASSLRTVYGYTF.

The table lists this clonotype with many counts. The genes are TRBV29-1 and TRBJ1-1; D may be TRBD1 (6 bases). This CDR3 is built from 13 residues. V dropped 2 bases and J dropped 5 bases, with 12 bases sitting between them. Germline-derived CDR1 and CDR2 are SQVTM and ANQGSEA. The CDR3 bases are TGCAGCGTTGAAAGGGTGGGGGCGACTGAAGCTTTCTTT. It is translated as CSVERVGATEAFF. Using reference TRBV29-1 and TRBJ1-1 for the parts outside the CDR3, the full variable domain is SAVISQKPSRDICQRGTSLTIQCQVDSQVTMMFWYRQQPGQSLTLIATANQGSEATYESGFVIDKFPISRPNLTFSTLTVSNMSPEDSSIYLCSVERVGATEAFFGQGTRLTVV.

This clonotype was counted at least ten times. V and J are TRBV30 and TRBJ2-7; D is perhaps TRBD1 (6 bases). Trimming pared 2 bases from V and 6 bases from J, leaving 8 bases between. The CDR3 sequence is 11 residues long. CDR1 is GTSNPN, CDR2 SVGIG, per germline (reference sequence). In DNA, the CDR3 is TGTGCCTGGAGTCAGGGGAGCGAGCAGTACTTC. Translated, it gives CAWSQGSEQYF.

In this sample, this clonotype turned up a few times. The rearrangement links TRBV28 to TRBJ1-5; 7 bases fit TRBD1. Trimming at V came to 6 bases and at J to 4 bases, leaving 12 bases not matched to a gene. Germline V lookup: CDR1 MDHEN, CDR2 SYDVKM. CDR3 size: 16 residues. CDR3 DNA sequence: TGTGCCAGCAGCCGCAGATCGGGACAGTTTAATCAGCCCCAGCATTTT. Amino acids: CASSRRSGQFNQPQHF.

This clonotype was detected ten times or more. The chain has TRBV5-1 and TRBJ2-7, with D unresolved. Trimming removed 4 bases at V and 5 bases at J, with 16 bases between. The germline V gene encodes CDR1 SGHRS and CDR2 YFSETQ. The CDR3 consists of 14 residues. The CDR3 region is CASSQSVQDHEQYF. CDR3 in DNA: TGCGCCAGCAGCCAAAGTGTTCAGGACCACGAGCAGTACTTC.

This clonotype was picked up many times. This sequence joins TRBV12-3 or TRBV12-4 and TRBJ2-2, with 7 bases matching TRBD1. This CDR3 comprises 14 residues. The V segment lost 6 bases and the J segment 5 bases; nucleotides outside the gene matches: 6. Written as DNA, the CDR3 is TGTGCCAGCAGGGGGGACAGAAGAACCGGGGAGCTGTTTTTT. Translating gives CASRGDRRTGELFF.

This clonotype has at least ten counts. The genes are TRBV7-2 and TRBJ2-5, with 7 nucleotides matching TRBD2. V lost 4 bases to trimming and J lost 2 bases; unmatched junction nucleotides: 10. The CDR3 totals 16 residues. CDR1 is SGHTA and CDR2 is FQGNSA in the germline V gene. CDR3 bases: TGTGCCAGCAGCTCCAGGACTAGGCAATTTCAAGAGACCCAGTACTTC. It codes for CASSSRTRQFQETQYF. Full variable domain (missing parts from reference TRBV7-2 and TRBJ2-5): GAGVSQSPSNKVTEKGKDVELRCDPISGHTALYWYRQSLGQGLEFLIYFQGNSAPDKSGLPSDRFSAERTGGSVSTLTIQRTQQEDSAVYLCASSSRTRQFQETQYFGPGTRLLVL.

The chain employs TRBV12-3 or TRBV12-4 and TRBJ1-5; D may be TRBD1 (6 bases). The CDR3 has 17 amino acids. Trimming left V 6 bases short and J 6 bases short, with 24 bases between. CDR3 sequence (DNA): TGTGCCAGCAGCATCCACACCACAGGGAGAGAACGTCAGCCCCAGCATTTT. Residues: CASSIHTTGRERQPQHF.

This clonotype was seen ten or more times. The chain links TRBV12-3 or TRBV12-4 to TRBJ1-1; D gene uncertain. The CDR3 has 13 residues. V gave up 3 bases and J gave up 1 base, with 6 bases separating them. The CDR3 DNA sequence: TGTGCCAGCAGTTTGATGAAGAACACTGAAGCTTTCTTT. Protein product: CASSLMKNTEAFF.

This clonotype was recorded at least ten times. This rearrangement joins TRBV6-2 or TRBV6-3 to TRBJ1-2; 7 positions agree with TRBD1. Trimming cost V 2 bases and J 2 bases; bases outside gene matches: 2. The length of the CDR3 is 14 residues. Germline V gene lookup returns CDR1 MNHEY and CDR2 SVGEGT. This CDR3 reads CASSYPGQNYGYTF. The CDR3 DNA sequence: TGTGCCAGCAGTTACCCGGGACAGAACTATGGCTACACCTTC.

This clonotype was observed many times. At one boundary the junction diverges from the germline segment, which might be a read error. The CDR3 is CASSLASGRETQYF. In DNA form, the CDR3 reads TGTGCCAGCAGTTTAGCTAGCGGGAGGGAGACCCAGTACTTC. V usage is TRBV5-1 and J usage is TRBJ2-5, with TRBD2 matching over 11 bases. This CDR3 region has 14 residues. The germline CDR1 and CDR2 sequences are SGHRS and YFSETQ.

This clonotype was picked up a small number of times. The chain is built from TRBV20-1 and TRBJ2-2; D is possibly TRBD1 (5 bases). Germline loops: CDR1 DFQATT, CDR2 SNEGSKA (reference sequence). This CDR3 is built from 19 residues. Trimming stripped 1 base from V and 2 bases from J, with 23 bases between. This chain's CDR3 is CSARGVSDTSWGNTGELFF. CDR3 nucleotide sequence: TGCAGTGCTAGAGGAGTCTCCGACACCTCCTGGGGCAACACCGGGGAGCTGTTTTTT.

This clonotype was picked up many times. The rearrangement joins TRBV6-1 to TRBJ1-2; no clear D. This CDR3 has 14 residues. CDR1 and CDR2 (germline): MNHNS, SASEGT. Trimming cost V 4 bases and J 4 bases, with 13 bases left between them. The CDR3 is CASSALVLLYGYTF. The CDR3 DNA is TGTGCCAGCAGTGCTCTCGTACTTCTCTATGGCTACACCTTC.

The chain combines TRBV12-3 or TRBV12-4 with TRBJ1-5, with TRBD1 identical over 7 bases. Trimming took 4 bases from V and 0 from J; bases not matched to a gene: 15. This CDR3 is built from 19 residues. CDR3 protein: CASSSRRWDRTYSNQPQHF. The CDR3 nucleotides read TGTGCCAGCAGTTCCCGGAGGTGGGACAGAACATATAGCAATCAGCCCCAGCATTTT.

There are many counts of this clonotype. CDR3 nucleotides: TGTGCCAGCAGTTTAGGGCGGGAGAACCCCTACGAGCAGTACTTC. Its protein is CASSLGRENPYEQYF. V gene TRBV12-3 or TRBV12-4 combines with J gene TRBJ2-7, with 7 bases that match TRBD2. The CDR3 has 15 amino acids. The junction had 5 bases not matched to a gene; V was cut back by 1 base and J by 2 bases.

This clonotype was recorded at least ten times. The chain is built from TRBV28 and TRBJ1-5; D perhaps matches TRBD1 (6 bases). Germline CDR1 and CDR2: MDHEN and SYDVKM. The V gene lost 5 bases and the J gene lost 7 bases, with 18 bases spanning the gap. The CDR3 totals 15 residues. In nucleotides, the CDR3 is TGTGCCAGCAGTAAGGTGGTAGGGGGACGGCAGCCCCAGCATTTT. It encodes CASSKVVGGRQPQHF.

This clonotype showed up many times. This sequence joins TRBV12-3 or TRBV12-4 and TRBJ1-1; no reliable D call. The CDR3 covers 14 residues. Trimming stripped 2 bases from V and 1 base from J, with 8 bases between. The DNA for the CDR3 is TGTGCCAGCAGTTTATTTGCCGGGAACACTGAAGCTTTCTTT. It is translated as CASSLFAGNTEAFF.

This clonotype was seen a few times. Given the absence of the conserved phenylalanine or tryptophan at the CDR3 end, a read error is likely. The chain links TRBV5-1 to TRBJ1-1, with 8 nucleotides matching TRBD1. Germline CDR1 and CDR2: SGHRS and YFSETQ. The length of the CDR3 is 16 residues. V was pared by 4 bases and J by 1 base, with 9 bases of the junction left unmatched. CDR3 DNA: TGCGCCAGCAGCCATGACAGGGGCACTTGGAACACTGAAGCTTTCTCT. Translated: CASSHDRGTWNTEAFS.

V gene TRBV4-1 combines with J gene TRBJ1-1; TRBD1 matches at 8 bases. Looked up from germline, CDR1 is MGHRA and CDR2 is YSYEKL. CDR3 length equals 14 residues. The ends lost 7 bases at V and 2 bases at J; junction bases unmatched: 6. The CDR3, as DNA: TGCGCCAGCACCAGGACAGGGCCAAACACTGAAGCTTTCTTT. Translated, it gives CASTRTGPNTEAFF.

In this sample, this clonotype turned up many times. The chain uses TRBV25-1 and TRBJ2-5; the D is unclear. Germline-derived CDR1 and CDR2 are MGHDK and SYGVNS. V lost 2 bases to trimming and J lost 1 base, with 8 bases between them. The CDR3 is 14 amino acids. CDR3 DNA: TGTGCCAGCAGTGAACACGCAGCCCAAGAGACCCAGTACTTC. Protein sequence: CASSEHAAQETQYF.

This clonotype showed up many times. The J gene is TRBJ2-7, the V gene TRBV6-2 or TRBV6-3; 13 bases map to TRBD2. V lost 4 bases to trimming and J lost 2 bases; unmatched junction nucleotides: 5. Germline assignment: CDR1 MNHEY and CDR2 SVGEGT. This CDR3 contains 16 residues. CDR3 sequence (DNA): TGTGCCAGCAGTTTTCGACTAGCGGGAGGTGCCTACGAGCAGTACTTC. As protein: CASSFRLAGGAYEQYF.

V is TRBV30 and J is TRBJ1-6, with TRBD1 identical over 7 bases. The CDR3 sequence is 15 residues long. Germline CDR1 and CDR2: GTSNPN and SVGIG (reference sequence). Germline trimming cut 3 bases from V and 7 bases from J; bases unmatched to any gene: 9. The CDR3 bases are TGTGCCTGGAGCTCTCTGAGGGACAGCAATTCACCCCTCCACTTT. It specifies CAWSSLRDSNSPLHF. The full variable domain, in which reference TRBV30 and TRBJ1-6 provide the parts outside the CDR3, is SQTIHQWPATLVQPVGSPLSLECTVEGTSNPNLYWYRQAAGRGLQLLFYSVGIGQISSEVPQNLSASRPQDRQFILSSKKLLLSDSGFYLCAWSSLRDSNSPLHFGNGTRLTVT.